This T cell receptor (beta chain) derives from a study of breast tumors, draining lymph nodes, adjacent tissues. Notes on the study in general: Most tumor T cells seemingly derive from lymph node, then expand in tumor. The lymph node origin of tumor T cells was framed as consistent with a hypothesis, not demonstrated. Compared with lymph nodes, tumors were less diverse; compared with nontumor tissue, more.

A note on this clonotype: Antigen: not known.

Samples came from axillary lymph nodes draining the breast cancer. In germline, CDR1 is KGHSH, CDR2 LQKENI. This CDR3 is 15 amino acids long. V was pared by 5 bases and J by 2 bases, with 15 bases between. TCRdb fed the multiplex PCR reads into MiXCR, producing one record per CDR3 protein. The repertoire includes around 190,000 distinct CDR3 sequences, roughly 30% of them detected once, and 3.5% to 4.5% sits in the top ten. Sample: axillary lymph node tissue. This receptor was obtained from a female donor with breast cancer. Some clones in this sample may be carry-over from other donors' samples. V and J are TRBV18 and TRBJ1-2, with a possible D match to TRBD1 (6 bases). CDR3: CASSSTLTGNYGYTF. The CDR3 DNA sequence: TGTGCCAGCTCATCCACCCTCACAGGGAACTATGGCTACACCTTC. The full variable domain, in which reference TRBV18 and TRBJ1-2 provide the parts outside the CDR3, is NAGVMQNPRHLVRRRGQEARLRCSPMKGHSHVYWYRQLPEEGLKFMVYLQKENIIDESGMPKERFSAEFPKEGPSILRIQQVVRGDSAAYFCASSSTLTGNYGYTFGSGTRLTVV.